The T cell receptor (beta chain) described here comes from a study of cytomegalovirus exposure and HLA in healthy donors (dated by TCRdb to between 2016 and 2019). For the wider study: In an earlier analysis of 450 to 750 of the donors, 250 to 350 Gb of sequence data and roughly 100 million unique TCR beta sequences from about 179 million T cells were reported. The T cell repertoires of around 730 subjects were profiled by immunosequencing and related to cytomegalovirus serostatus. On average, 235,054 unique TCR beta nucleotide sequences were sequenced per donor among a few hundred genotyped donors of the cohort, with roughly 18% of those sequences being non-productive. A later genetic analysis used genome-wide SNP genotypes for about 60% of the roughly 700 donors, treating that subset as a discovery cohort. HLA typing included class I and class II loci at four-digit resolution. Typing coverage differed by locus: A, B, C, DRB1 and DQB1 were typed in roughly 620-630 donors, DQA1 in approximately 520, DPA1 in around 580, and DPB1 in roughly 470. Every repertoire in the discovery cohort had been generated on one and the same sequencing platform. Donor age, sex, ethnicity and CMV serostatus were collected together with the repertoire data. Rather than drawing on any new phenotypic data, the later analysis identified candidate immune exposures from TCR beta sequences and the way those sequences occurred across donors. Of the roughly 400 genotyped donors, approximately 83% fell in the genetic ancestry cluster associated with self-reported Caucasian donors. Roughly 300 gigabases of sequencing data and some 85 million unique TCR sequences were included in an early release covering 550 to 650 HLA-typed donors. The study was designed to test whether signatures of past pathogen exposure could be identified by cataloging public T cell receptors. To decide whether each TCR beta V gene segment behaved as functional or pseudogenic, an earlier analysis of 587 of the donors relied on high-throughput TCR beta sequencing. Besides the first cohort of hundreds of subjects, a separate validation cohort made up of about 120 different subjects was used. Five DR-DQ haplotypes were treated as single units for association and clustering because of strong linkage in the cohort. High-throughput TCR immunosequencing, statistical association of individual TCRs with disease status, and machine learning were combined to predict cytomegalovirus infection status. In a later analysis, previously published TCR beta repertoires from more than 500 donors were re-analyzed and high-resolution HLA genotyping was added so that TCR occurrence patterns could be studied.

The cohort was made up of approximately 700 healthy bone marrow donors. At the time of sampling, all cohort members were nominally healthy, though unrecorded immune exposures were likely present. The donor tested CMV seropositive, placing the donor among the 250 to 300 seropositive members of the cohort. Each donor provided a peripheral blood sample, and peripheral blood mononuclear cells were used for TCR beta sequencing. Genomic DNA extraction from the blood cell samples was performed with the Qiagen DNeasy Blood Extraction Kit. CDR1 and CDR2, per the germline V gene (reference sequence), are DFQATT and SNEGSKA. V drops 5 bases and J drops 2 bases, leaving 4 bases in between. The CDR3 starts with the cysteine, ends with the phenylalanine, and has 11 residues. Left in the record is the CDR3 DNA by itself, 33 bases read in frame from the first base. Concerning this clone itself: Its antigen remains undetermined. Per-base qualities were not stored, and no clone one base away is much larger.

General study outcomes and caveats: Some IMGT-functional V segments, including TRBV6-2 and TRBV6-3, could not be distinguished by the 87-base-pair reads and were therefore excluded. According to a later analysis, TCR association rates differed among HLA loci, with DRB1 alleles showing the most associated TCRs and HLA-C alleles showing the fewest. CMV serostatus was the only immune exposure information available for the cohort. Correlated functional status among segregating V segments might reflect linkage disequilibrium, but an unknown experimental factor could not be ruled out. A few of the identified cytomegalovirus-associated TCR beta chains were confirmed in vitro to be specific for cytomegalovirus antigens. Compared with the approximately 710-donor mean, donors in an Asian-associated ancestry cluster had fewer N-insertions in productive TCRs, according to a later genetic analysis. The study gave a list of some 150 TCR beta chains associated with cytomegalovirus. The presence/absence analyses assumed that sequencing depth was roughly uniform across donors, and that assumption may not be true. Most TCR sequences were observed very rarely across donors, whereas some public TCRs were present in many individuals. An earlier analysis of around 500 of the donors showed that most TCR beta V segments appeared in productive rearrangements either about 90% or about 30% of the time, which broadly matched IMGT annotations. A cluster of highly shared sequence variants was judged likely to be a technical artifact of the sequencing pipeline. V-gene and J-gene trimming of TCR beta chains was associated with a missense DCLRE1C variant in a later genetic analysis, and the association was replicated in an independent cohort. Because HLA typing was unavailable for some donors at each locus, only the typed subset was used in association tests. In both the original and validation cohorts, the classifier was reported to diagnose cytomegalovirus status with high specificity and sensitivity. Compared with equally common non-associated chains, HLA-associated TCR beta chains in a later analysis were more clonally expanded and had lower generation probabilities. Strong co-occurrence of HLA alleles, especially DR and DQ, made assigning TCR associations to individual alleles difficult. It was suggested by the authors that the approach could potentially be generalized to other disease states and immunological phenotypes. Over 15 rarely observed V segments, including chromosome 9 orphons, were excluded from the earlier analysis of a few hundred of the donors because counts were too low. Only TCR beta chains were sequenced in this cohort, and the absence of alpha or paired-chain data limited detectable features. At a false discovery rate of 0.05, a later analysis linked around 17,000 TCR beta sequences to specific HLA alleles. In a later analysis, most CMV-associated TCR beta chains were found to appear HLA-restricted, with HLA associations seemingly driven largely by CMV exposure. A further reported finding was that TCR beta sequences accurately predicted the HLA-A and HLA-B alleles for most subjects in the first cohort. In a later analysis, several top co-occurrence clusters were reported to appear linked to parvovirus B19, influenza, CMV and Epstein-Barr virus.

The library was generated by the immunoSEQ multiplex PCR assay. The multiplex PCR relied on a mix of 60 forward primers for TCR Vbeta segments and 13 reverse primers for TCR Jbeta segments. A multiplex PCR assay on genomic DNA amplified the CDR3 region of rearranged TCR beta genes. The Illumina HiSeq System was used to sequence the amplified TCR beta libraries as 87-base-pair reads. The original pipeline was this. A later analysis tallied roughly 80 million unique TCR beta chains across the 666 repertoires, and about 10 million of those chains were shared by two or more donors. Raw reads were error-corrected and collapsed into unique sequences with a nearest-neighbor algorithm that merged closely related sequences to remove PCR and sequencing errors. CDR3 sequences were aligned to IMGT reference sequences to assign V, D and J gene segments. For a sequence to be retained, a match of at least six nucleotides was required to both a V gene segment and a J gene segment. A rearrangement was called productive if the CDR3 had no stop codons and remained in frame with V and J, and every other rearrangement was called non-productive. CDR3 was defined according to IMGT convention as the region running from the second conserved V-encoded cysteine to the conserved J-encoded phenylalanine. The earlier analysis of about 640 of the donors excluded any sequence lacking an unambiguous match to a single V gene segment. In an earlier analysis of a few hundred of the donors, V segments were called functional above 56.7% productive rearrangements and were called segregating when the between-donor standard deviation exceeded 5%. A statistical classification framework was developed to diagnose cytomegalovirus status using the catalog of TCR beta chain sequences. A later analysis assigned V and J genes by comparing TCR nucleotide sequences with IMGT/GENE-DB human TR gene sequences. Using the TCRdist pipeline, a later analysis assigned CDR3 sequences along with most-parsimonious VDJ recombination scenarios. In a later analysis, each TCR beta chain was defined by its CDR3 amino acid sequence together with its V-gene family, and reads lacking a unique V-gene family were excluded. In a later analysis, 450 to 600 highly shared, low-generation-probability nucleotide sequences were removed to address suspected cross-contamination and a sequencing artifact. In a later analysis, a clonal expansion index for each public chain was calculated from normalized within-repertoire ranks of inferred template counts. Generation probabilities in a later analysis came from a VDJ recombination model fitted to out-of-frame rearrangements, and those results were checked against IGoR. In a later analysis, hypergeometric tests were used to score TCR-TCR, TCR-HLA and TCR-CMV co-occurrence, with a repertoire-size bias correction applied to TCR pairs. In a later analysis, false discovery rates were estimated by permuting HLA or CMV assignments 20 times. In a later analysis, co-occurring TCRs were grouped with DBSCAN, and TCRdist sequence similarity was added when clustering was performed within HLA-allele-positive subsets. Repertoires with fewer than 30,000 or more than 120,000 public chains, plus five repertoires with anomalous nucleotide sharing, were excluded from co-occurrence clustering. TCRdb re-hosts the immuneACCESS table, in-frame sequences only. Its copies lack some clones; in the studies checked, an unresolved V gene accounts for under half of them, and the cause for the rest is not known. V, J and clone size derive from that table, while D and trimming were established from the DNA sequence. This sample has approximately 190,000 clones in its table, and more than 70% of those were observed once. The top ten hold under 2% of the sample.

The chain employs TRBV20-1 and TRBJ1-3, with no confident D gene call. Sequenced input: PBMCs. The receptor's source is a man in his forties in good health and CMV-seropositive. Here the CDR3 is given as CSAATGNTIYF. The nucleotide sequence is given as TGCAGTGCTGCGACTGGAAACACCATATATTTT.